Below are 12 T cell receptor beta chains sequenced from a single sample in a study of a mutant IDH1 vaccine in newly diagnosed glioma listed by TCRdb under 2021. The time point label, as the study defines it: week 5, during vaccination. A 20-mer mutant IDH1 peptide at 300 micrograms in Montanide made up each vaccine dose, which was injected subcutaneously together with topical imiquimod. Library method: the immunoSEQ multiplex PCR assay. Sourced from immuneACCESS, this table was stored by TCRdb with only in-frame sequences that have V and J called. A share of the clones is absent; for the studies checked, an unresolved V gene accounts for under half, and the remainder has no known explanation. The sample records tens of thousands of clones, about 80% of which are singletons. The ten top clones hold about 3.4% of the sample. Their target antigens are unknown. Specimen: PBMCs, collected from a glioma patient whose treatment included an IDH1 peptide vaccine. These receptors came from a man aged 25-45 years with glioma.

J is TRBJ1-6 and V is TRBV28; D is unresolved. This CDR3 has 18 amino acids. From germline, CDR1 is MDHEN and CDR2 SYDVKM. Trimming pared 2 bases from V and 0 bases from J, leaving 14 bases between. The CDR3 sequence: CASSLGSGGSSYNSPLHF. The CDR3 region has the DNA TGTGCCAGCAGTTTAGGGTCGGGCGGGAGCTCCTATAATTCACCCCTCCACTTT. Together with reference TRBV28 and TRBJ1-6, the CDR3 gives the full variable domain: DVKVTQSSRYLVKRTGEKVFLECVQDMDHENMFWYRQDPGLGLRLIYFSYDVKMKEKGDIPEGYSVSREKKERFSLILESASTNQTSMYLCASSLGSGGSSYNSPLHFGNGTRLTVT.

V usage is TRBV5-1 and J usage is TRBJ2-5; D uncertain. The CDR3 extends over 12 amino acids. CDR1 is SGHRS and CDR2 is YFSETQ in the germline V gene. Trimming stripped 4 bases from V and 2 bases from J, with 6 bases between. The CDR3 DNA reads as TGCGCCAGCAGCGGAGCACAAGAGACCCAGTACTTC. This encodes CASSGAQETQYF.

The CDR3 DNA sequence: TGTGCCAGCAGTCAACCACTTCAGGCAGGGCGAAATGAGCAGTTCTTC. Its translation: CASSQPLQAGRNEQFF. The V gene is TRBV7-9, the J gene TRBJ2-1, with D tentatively TRBD1 (5 bases). Trimming took 6 bases from V and 7 from J, leaving 22 bases between them. CDR3 size: 16 residues. Per the germline V gene, CDR1 is SEHNR and CDR2 is FQNEAQ (reference sequence).

This chain links TRBV29-1 with TRBJ1-1; D ambiguous. In germline, CDR1 is SQVTM, CDR2 ANQGSEA. The CDR3 consists of 13 residues. Trimming took 3 bases from V and 4 from J, leaving 12 bases between them. DNA for the CDR3: TGCAGCGTTGATTATGGAGGTGCCACTGAAGCTTTCTTT. Protein sequence: CSVDYGGATEAFF.

The chain carries TRBV5-1 and TRBJ1-2; 10 positions agree with TRBD1. Germline values: CDR1 SGHRS, CDR2 YFSETQ. V trimming: 3 bases; J trimming: 7 bases; junction bases outside the gene matches: 3. The CDR3 runs to 13 residues. The DNA for the CDR3 is TGCGCCAGCAGCTGGGACAGGGGTTCTGGCTACACCTTC. Encoded protein: CASSWDRGSGYTF.

A few counts support this clone. The sample holds other DNA sequences that translate to the same CDR3. The chain joins TRBV19 to TRBJ1-5, with D perhaps TRBD1 (5 bases). The CDR3 consists of 14 residues. Trimming shortened V by 4 bases and J by 9 bases, and 16 bases separated the two germline ends. CDR1 is LNHDA and CDR2 is SQIVND in the germline V gene (reference sequence). CDR3 DNA sequence: TGTGCCAGTAGTACGGGACCCATTTCAACGCCCCAGCATTTT. It is translated as CASSTGPISTPQHF.

This clone was detected only a few times. The chain couples TRBV6-5 to TRBJ1-1; weak D call: TRBD1 (5 bases). The CDR3 loop spans 12 amino acids. Trimming shortened V by 4 bases and J by 4 bases, and 7 bases separated the two germline ends. Germline values: CDR1 MNHEY, CDR2 SVGAGI. The CDR3 sequence is CASSWGGTEAFF. DNA of the CDR3: TGTGCCAGCAGTTGGGGGGGCACTGAAGCTTTCTTT.

The chain has TRBV7-8 and TRBJ2-5; D might be TRBD2 (6 bases). Germline values: CDR1 SGHVS, CDR2 FQNEAQ. V gave up 0 bases and J gave up 4 bases, with 21 bases separating them. This CDR3 has 18 residues. DNA for the CDR3: TGTGCCAGCAGCTTAGCTGCGCCCGTAGCGGCTTGGGGAGAGACCCAGTACTTC. Its protein is CASSLAAPVAAWGETQYF.

This chain links TRBV7-2 with TRBJ1-5; D is undetermined. Trimming removed 1 base at V and 9 bases at J, with 10 bases between. Germline V gene sequence: CDR1 SGHTA, CDR2 FQGNSA. The CDR3 is 13 residues long. The CDR3 nucleotides read TGTGCCAGCAGCTTAGATCGTCCCCGGCCCCAGCATTTT. It is translated as CASSLDRPRPQHF.

V gene TRBV19 combines with J gene TRBJ1-2; 8 bases line up with TRBD1. The CDR3 has 15 amino acids. CDR1 and CDR2 from the germline V gene are LNHDA and SQIVND (reference sequence). With 5 bases clipped from V and 8 bases from J, the junction kept 13 bases outside the gene matches. CDR3 in amino acids: CASSVRRDRGGGYTF. The CDR3 bases are TGTGCCAGTAGTGTTAGACGAGACAGGGGCGGCGGCTACACCTTC.

The V call is TRBV5-1, the J call TRBJ1-4; 8 bases are shared with TRBD1. CDR1 is SGHRS and CDR2 is YFSETQ in the germline V gene. CDR3 size: 15 residues. Germline trimming cut 4 bases from V and 5 bases from J; bases unmatched to any gene: 7. Written as DNA, the CDR3 is TGCGCCAGCAGCCGATGGACAGGGCCCAATGAAAAACTGTTTTTT. Its protein product is CASSRWTGPNEKLFF.

This clone was seen once. The chain combines TRBV5-4 with TRBJ2-5; D uncertain. The J call may be faulty, since TRBJ2-7 better matches the DNA end. The germline V gene has CDR1 SGHNT and CDR2 YYREEE (reference sequence). This CDR3 has 13 residues. CDR3 protein: CASNTGGSYEQYF. CDR3 bases: TGTGCCAGCAATACCGGCGGATCCTACGAGCAGTACTTC.